These 28 T cell receptor beta chains were all obtained from the same sample, sequenced in a study of shared T cell receptors in the human thymus. Sequenced by immunoSEQ multiplex PCR; TCRdb stores in-frame clones only, minus some. The profile shows some 760,000 clones, approximately 85% of them singletons. This same sample was also taken into another study, of human thymus T cells.

Sequencing input: thymocytes. The source is a girl under two years old with a congenital heart defect.

The gene calls are TRBV7-3 and TRBJ2-5; D is undetermined. From germline, CDR1 is SGHTA and CDR2 FQGTGA. V lost 5 bases and J lost 2, with 15 bases in between. The CDR3 extends over 15 amino acids. The CDR3 is CASSLGSGSQETQYF. CDR3 DNA sequence: TGTGCCAGCAGCCTGGGCAGTGGGTCACAAGAGACCCAGTACTTC.

The rearrangement uses TRBV7-2 and TRBJ2-7, with TRBD1 identical over 8 bases. The CDR3 consists of 14 residues. Germline assignment: CDR1 SGHTA and CDR2 FQGNSA. With 4 bases clipped from V and 3 bases from J, the junction kept 5 bases outside the gene matches. The CDR3 spells CASSSIGQGYEQYF. The CDR3, as DNA: TGTGCCAGCAGCTCGATAGGACAGGGCTACGAGCAGTACTTC.

The chain combines TRBV20-1 with TRBJ1-5; D unresolved. Looked up from germline, CDR1 is DFQATT and CDR2 is SNEGSKA (reference sequence). The CDR3 consists of 11 residues. V lost 1 base, J lost 7 bases, and 5 bases lay in between. The CDR3: CSARGAQPQHF. The CDR3, as DNA: TGCAGTGCTAGAGGCGCGCAGCCCCAGCATTTT.

The CDR3, as DNA: TGTGCCAGCAGTTCATACAGGCACTCCTCTGGAAACACCATATATTTT. As protein: CASSSYRHSSGNTIYF. The genes are TRBV28 and TRBJ1-3, with D possibly being TRBD1 (5 bases). Per germline, CDR1 MDHEN and CDR2 SYDVKM. V was shortened by 4 bases and J by 0 bases, with 13 bases between the two germline ends. The CDR3 has 16 residues.

V usage is TRBV4-3 and J usage is TRBJ1-6, with D tentatively TRBD1 (6 bases). V dropped 1 base and J dropped 10 bases, with 23 bases sitting between them. This CDR3 has 18 amino acids. Germline CDR1 is LGHNA and CDR2 is YSLEER. Here the CDR3 DNA reads TGCGCCAGCAGCCAAGGAGATAACAGGGTGCCTATAGACTCACCCCTCCACTTT. Its translation is CASSQGDNRVPIDSPLHF.

This chain joins TRBV25-1 and TRBJ1-2, with D tentatively TRBD1 (6 bases). V was trimmed by 3 bases and J by 1 base, leaving 6 bases between them. CDR3 length equals 13 residues. Germline loops: CDR1 MGHDK, CDR2 SYGVNS. The CDR3 loop reads CASSDRGNYGYTF. The CDR3 DNA sequence: TGTGCCAGCAGTGACAGGGGTAACTATGGCTACACCTTC.

This clone has a handful of counts. The rearrangement uses TRBV10-1 and TRBJ2-3; D is perhaps TRBD1 (6 bases). This CDR3 contains 15 residues. V lost 1 base and J lost 2, with 10 bases in between. CDR1 is WNHNN and CDR2 is SYGVQD in the germline V gene (reference sequence). CDR3 residues: CASSEYMGATDTQYF. Here the CDR3 DNA reads TGCGCCAGCAGTGAGTATATGGGGGCCACAGATACGCAGTATTTT.

The CDR3 is CASPHRGPGANEKLFF. Here the CDR3 DNA reads TGTGCCAGCCCACACAGAGGGCCGGGGGCTAATGAAAAACTGTTTTTT. The chain couples TRBV7-8 to TRBJ1-4; the D gene is possibly TRBD1 (5 bases). V lost 8 bases and J 3 bases, leaving 19 bases between the germline ends. CDR1 is SGHVS, CDR2 FQNEAQ, per germline. This CDR3 region has 16 residues.

This chain links TRBV25-1 with TRBJ2-1; no definite D call. This CDR3 is 14 amino acids long. V was clipped by 3 bases and J by 1 base, with 7 bases between them. CDR1 is MGHDK, CDR2 SYGVNS, per germline. The DNA of the CDR3 is TGTGCCAGCAGTGATCTTCTATCCTACAATGAGCAGTTCTTC. This sequence encodes CASSDLLSYNEQFF.

This chain links TRBV4-1 with TRBJ1-1, with D possibly TRBD1 on 5 matching bases. The ends were cut back, 2 bases at V and 3 bases at J, with 10 bases in the middle. The CDR3 is 14 residues long. Germline V gene lookup returns CDR1 MGHRA and CDR2 YSYEKL. The CDR3 DNA reads as TGCGCCAGCAGCCAACGAGGGGAGGACACTGAAGCTTTCTTT. Amino acid sequence: CASSQRGEDTEAFF.

The chain has TRBV5-6 and TRBJ1-2; the D gene is possibly TRBD1 (6 bases). Trimming cost V 4 bases and J 7 bases, with 11 bases left between them. Germline assignment: CDR1 SGHDT and CDR2 YYEEEE. The CDR3 has 12 residues. This CDR3 is CASSPLRGGYTF. CDR3 bases: TGTGCCAGCAGCCCTCTCAGGGGTGGCTACACCTTC.

DNA of the CDR3: TGCGCCAGCAGCTTGTCTAACACTGAAGCTTTCTTT. This encodes CASSLSNTEAFF. The rearrangement links TRBV5-1 to TRBJ1-1; D is undetermined. Germline loops: CDR1 SGHRS, CDR2 YFSETQ. This CDR3 is built from 12 residues. Trimming removed 1 base at V and 2 bases at J, with 3 bases between.

This chain links TRBV27 with TRBJ2-1; no clear D gene. The V gene's germline CDR1 is MNHEY and CDR2 SMNVEV (reference sequence). The CDR3 is 17 residues long. Trimming removed 3 bases at V and 8 bases at J, with 23 bases between. CDR3 nucleotides: TGTGCCAGCAGTTTTTGGGCTTCATGGGTCAGTAAGGATGAGCAGTTCTTC. Encoded protein: CASSFWASWVSKDEQFF.

The chain links TRBV25-1 to TRBJ2-1, with 9 bases fitting TRBD1. V shed 3 bases, J shed 2 bases, and the junction held 2 bases outside the gene matches. Germline lookup yields CDR1 MGHDK and CDR2 SYGVNS. The CDR3 runs 15 residues. CDR3 DNA: TGTGCCAGCAGTGAGGGGACAGGGCCCTACAATGAGCAGTTCTTC. This codes for CASSEGTGPYNEQFF.

The rearrangement joins TRBV28 to TRBJ1-1; 11 bases match TRBD1. The CDR3 is 17 amino acids. Per germline, CDR1 MDHEN and CDR2 SYDVKM. J was trimmed by 2 bases and V by 2 bases; bases with no gene match: 7. CDR3 DNA: TGTGCCAGCAGTTTAGTCCCGGGACAGGGGGAAAACACTGAAGCTTTCTTT. This translates into CASSLVPGQGENTEAFF.

This clone was seen once. This chain links TRBV5-1 with TRBJ2-3; 8 nucleotides align to TRBD1. Germline V gene lookup returns CDR1 SGHRS and CDR2 YFSETQ. The CDR3 is made up of 16 amino acids. V was pared by 4 bases and J by 0 bases, with 7 bases of the junction left unmatched. CDR3 DNA sequence: TGCGCCAGCAGCCTCGGGACAGGTCCTAGCACAGATACGCAGTATTTT. As protein: CASSLGTGPSTDTQYF.

J is TRBJ1-2 and V is TRBV29-1; 11 bases are shared with TRBD1. V was pared by 7 bases and J by 7 bases, with 8 bases of the junction left unmatched. From germline, CDR1 is SQVTM and CDR2 ANQGSEA. The CDR3 has 13 residues. The CDR3 region is CSAAGTGGVGYTF. The DNA for the CDR3 is TGCAGCGCAGCGGGGACAGGGGGTGTTGGCTACACCTTC.

The V gene is TRBV7-9, the J gene TRBJ2-1; 10 nucleotides align to TRBD2. This CDR3 is 16 amino acids long. Losses at the gene ends were 5 bases for V and 8 bases for J; bases not matched to a gene: 12. CDR1 is SEHNR and CDR2 is FQNEAQ in the germline V gene (reference sequence). The chain's CDR3 is CASSLSTSGWGHEQFF. CDR3 sequence (DNA): TGTGCCAGCAGCCTTTCGACTAGCGGGTGGGGTCATGAGCAGTTCTTC. Together with reference TRBV7-9 and TRBJ2-1, the CDR3 gives the full variable domain: DTGVSQNPRHKITKRGQNVTFRCDPISEHNRLYWYRQTLGQGPEFLTYFQNEAQLEKSRLLSDRFSAERPKGSFSTLEIQRTEQGDSAMYLCASSLSTSGWGHEQFFGPGTRLTVL.

V is TRBV4-1 and J is TRBJ2-1; 8 bases map to TRBD2. CDR3 size: 15 residues. V was clipped by 3 bases and J by 3 bases; unmatched bases: 4. CDR1 and CDR2 (germline): MGHRA, YSYEKL. CDR3 coding DNA: TGCGCCAGCAGCCACTCCGGGACTAGCTACAATGAGCAGTTCTTC. Its translation: CASSHSGTSYNEQFF.

This clone has just a few counts. The chain joins TRBV7-2 to TRBJ2-3, with TRBD2 identical over 7 bases. With V trimmed by 3 bases and J by 1 base, 13 bases remained unmatched. The CDR3 is 18 amino acids. Looked up from germline, CDR1 is SGHTA and CDR2 is FQGNSA. The CDR3 nucleotides are TGTGCCAGCAGCTTTTTCTCCCTGGGCCGGGGGGGCACAGATACGCAGTATTTT. Encoded protein: CASSFFSLGRGGTDTQYF.

The genes are TRBV5-4 and TRBJ1-4; D perhaps matches TRBD1 (6 bases). The CDR3 totals 18 residues. Between the trimmed V and J ends, which lost 0 bases and 0 bases, there was a span of 15 bases. Germline loops: CDR1 SGHNT, CDR2 YYREEE (reference sequence). For the CDR3, the DNA is TGTGCCAGCAGCTTGGGACTGGGGACACCTCCAACTAATGAAAAACTGTTTTTT. Amino acid sequence: CASSLGLGTPPTNEKLFF.

J is TRBJ1-2 and V is TRBV18; D might be TRBD1 (5 bases). V shed 1 base and J shed 3 bases, with 12 bases lying between them. The CDR3 has 15 residues. Looked up from germline, CDR1 is KGHSH and CDR2 is LQKENI. DNA of the CDR3: TGTGCCAGCTCACCACTAAACACAGGAGACTATGGCTACACCTTC. It translates to CASSPLNTGDYGYTF. The full variable domain, in which reference TRBV18 and TRBJ1-2 provide the parts outside the CDR3, is NAGVMQNPRHLVRRRGQEARLRCSPMKGHSHVYWYRQLPEEGLKFMVYLQKENIIDESGMPKERFSAEFPKEGPSILRIQQVVRGDSAAYFCASSPLNTGDYGYTFGSGTRLTVV.

This clone was detected only a few times. V gene TRBV9 combines with J gene TRBJ2-5; maybe TRBD1 (6 bases). Per germline, CDR1 SGDLS and CDR2 YYNGEE. V was cut by 0 bases and J by 2 bases, with 8 bases left in between. The CDR3 is 14 residues long. Written as DNA, the CDR3 is TGTGCCAGCAGCGTAGAAGGGACACAAGAGACCCAGTACTTC. It encodes CASSVEGTQETQYF.

V gene TRBV4-3 combines with J gene TRBJ1-5; 8 bases line up with TRBD1. The CDR3 runs 16 residues. Germline V CDR1 and CDR2: LGHNA, YSLEER. Trimming at V came to 3 bases and at J to 2 bases, leaving 6 bases not matched to a gene. The CDR3 DNA sequence: TGCGCCAGCAGCCAGGTGACAGGGGACGGCAATCAGCCCCAGCATTTT. It is translated as CASSQVTGDGNQPQHF.

The rearrangement links TRBV29-1 to TRBJ1-1, with D maybe TRBD1 (5 bases). Deletions cut 7 bases from V and 0 bases from J, with 12 bases between. Germline CDR1 is SQVTM and CDR2 is ANQGSEA. The CDR3 covers 13 residues. The CDR3 DNA follows: TGCAGCGCTCGGACACCCATGAACACTGAAGCTTTCTTT. Translated, it gives CSARTPMNTEAFF.

The chain carries TRBV27 and TRBJ2-7; 12 nucleotides align to TRBD1. Germline V CDR1 and CDR2: MNHEY, SMNVEV (reference sequence). This CDR3 contains 14 residues. Trimming at V came to 4 bases and at J to 4 bases, leaving 2 bases not matched to a gene. This CDR3 reads CASSSGQGAYEQYF. Here the CDR3 DNA reads TGTGCCAGCAGTTCGGGACAGGGGGCTTACGAGCAGTACTTC.

The CDR3, as DNA: TGTGCCAGCAGGCCGGGACTAGCCGCCGGGGAGCTGTTTTTT. Protein: CASRPGLAAGELFF. J is TRBJ2-2 and V is TRBV2; 9 bases are shared with TRBD2. Unmatched junction bases numbered 5, after V lost 6 bases and J lost 6 bases. Per the germline V gene, CDR1 is SNHLY and CDR2 is FYNNEI. This CDR3 spans 14 amino acids.

This clone occurred a few times. The rearrangement joins TRBV11-2 to TRBJ2-1, with 13 bases aligning to TRBD2. Germline V gives CDR1 SGHAT, CDR2 FQNNGV. CDR3 length: 18 residues. Germline trimming cut 1 base from V and 0 bases from J; bases unmatched to any gene: 3. In nucleotides, the CDR3 is TGTGCCAGCAGCTTAGGGACTAGCGGGGGAAACTCCTACAATGAGCAGTTCTTC. Amino acid sequence: CASSLGTSGGNSYNEQFF.